This is a list of T cell receptor beta chains from one sample in a study of OX40 agonist ivuxolimab in advanced cancers. The data were produced by immunoSEQ multiplex PCR, yet TCRdb's version contains in-frame clones alone and is incomplete. The repertoire has roughly 86,000 clones, about nine tenths of them found once; the top ten carry over 7%. The specimen comprised CD4+ or CD8+ T cells sorted from blood, sampled in a trial of the OX40 agonist ivuxolimab. The receptors come from an adult with an advanced solid tumor such as melanoma, head and neck, liver or kidney cancer. Both conserved end residues are part of each CDR3. The order of the fields is V gene, J gene, D gene, CDR3 protein, CDR3 DNA. D genes are given only for firm matches.

>TRBV2|TRBJ2-3|TRBD2
CASSDSGRSTDTQYF
TGTGCCAGCAGTGATAGCGGGAGAAGCACAGATACGCAGTATTTT
>TRBV9|TRBJ2-1|NA
CASSVGDRYNEQFF
TGTGCCAGCAGCGTAGGGGACCGCTACAATGAGCAGTTCTTC
>TRBV27|TRBJ1-2|TRBD1
CASSLITTGGAYGYTF
TGTGCCAGCAGTTTAATTACGACAGGGGGCGCCTATGGCTACACCTTC
>TRBV4-1|TRBJ2-7|TRBD2
CASSQAILAASYEQYF
TGCGCCAGCAGCCAAGCGATCCTAGCGGCATCCTACGAGCAGTACTTC
>TRBV20-1|TRBJ2-7|NA
CSASTHEQYF
TGCAGTGCTAGTACCCACGAGCAGTACTTC
>TRBV11-2|TRBJ1-1|NA
CASSLGQAIEAFF
TGTGCCAGCAGCTTAGGGCAGGCGATTGAAGCTTTCTTT
>TRBV7-3|TRBJ2-7|NA
CASSLPDRPVDSYEQYF
TGTGCCAGCAGCCTACCCGACAGGCCAGTTGATTCCTACGAGCAGTACTTC
>TRBV10-3|TRBJ2-2|NA
CAISERDTGELFF
TGTGCCATCAGTGAAAGGGATACCGGGGAGCTGTTTTTT
>TRBV11-2|TRBJ2-7|NA
CASSLGSPLNYEQYF
TGTGCCAGCAGCTTAGGCAGTCCCCTTAATTACGAGCAGTACTTC
>TRBV5-1|TRBJ2-7|NA
CASSLTSYEQYF
TGCGCCAGCAGCCTCACGTCCTACGAGCAGTACTTC
>TRBV27|TRBJ2-1|NA
CASSPTSSPNEQFF
TGTGCCAGCAGTCCGACTAGTTCCCCCAATGAGCAGTTCTTC
>TRBV28|TRBJ2-7|NA
CASRGVRVSYEQYF
TGTGCCAGCAGGGGGGTTCGGGTTTCCTACGAGCAGTACTTC
>TRBV2|TRBJ1-2|NA
CASSEAGGSYGYTF
TGTGCCAGCAGTGAAGCCGGGGGATCCTATGGCTACACCTTC
>TRBV28|TRBJ1-2|NA
CASSQGDRPDYGYTF
TGTGCCAGCAGCCAAGGAGACAGGCCCGATTATGGCTACACCTTC
>TRBV28|TRBJ2-5|NA
CASSLLIQETQYF
TGTGCCAGCAGTTTGTTGATACAAGAGACCCAGTACTTC
>TRBV28|TRBJ2-7|NA
CASSFTGESYEQYF
TGTGCCAGCAGTTTCACGGGAGAGTCCTACGAGCAGTACTTC
>TRBV7-9|TRBJ2-3|TRBD1
CASSREGQGALKDTQYF
TGTGCCAGCAGCCGAGAGGGACAGGGGGCTCTGAAAGATACGCAGTATTTT
>TRBV27|TRBJ1-2|TRBD1
CASGQGAMYDGYTF
TGTGCCAGCGGACAGGGGGCAATGTACGATGGCTACACCTTC
>TRBV28|TRBJ2-3|TRBD1
CASNEGAADTQYF
TGTGCCAGCAATGAGGGGGCCGCAGATACGCAGTATTTT
>TRBV28|TRBJ1-5|TRBD1
CASRKTGGSNQPQHF
TGTGCCAGCAGGAAGACAGGGGGAAGCAATCAGCCCCAGCATTTT
>TRBV5-4|TRBJ1-1|NA
CASSSGTGTMNTEAFF
TGTGCCAGCAGCTCCGGGACGGGAACTATGAACACTGAAGCTTTCTTT
>TRBV21-1|TRBJ2-7|NA
CASSKEKGAGKAYEQYF
TGTGCCAGCAGCAAAGAGAAGGGAGCGGGGAAGGCCTACGAGCAGTACTTC
>TRBV9|TRBJ2-1|TRBD2
CASSGSGSIHNEQFF
TGTGCCAGCAGCGGTAGCGGGTCTATCCACAATGAGCAGTTCTTC